A selection of T cell receptor beta chains follows, all from one sample in a study of blood T cell repertoires in COVID-19. Produced via immunoSEQ multiplex PCR; TCRdb's table is partial and in-frame only. The sample shows approximately 220,000 clones, about 85% of them seen only once. The sequenced material came from peripheral blood. These receptors came from a man aged 45 to 65 who had recovered from COVID-19. The CDR3 runs from the conserved cysteine through the conserved F or W. Each record gives: clone size, J gene, D gene, V gene, CDR3 DNA, CDR3 protein. A D gene is named only where the DNA matches it firmly. Clone size is not always given. Where it is, it says once, few, many or a class for expanded clones.

.,TRBJ1-4,TRBD1,TRBV7-9,TGTGCCAGCAGCCCGGGGACAGCATTGAGACTGTTTTTT,CASSPGTALRLFF
.,TRBJ2-3,.,TRBV28,TGTGCCAGCAGTTTATGGCCCCCATTCGGGAGTGGTGTGGTCGCAGATACGCAGTATTTT,CASSLWPPFGSGVVADTQYF
.,TRBJ2-1,TRBD1,TRBV28,TGTGCCGTCTGGGACAGAACAAACAATGAGCAGTTCTTC,CAVWDRTNNEQFF
.,TRBJ2-3,.,TRBV19,TGTGCCAGTAGTATCTCTCTCACAGATACGCAGTATTTT,CASSISLTDTQYF
.,TRBJ1-6,.,TRBV27,TGTGCCAGCAGTTCGCCTTACAGCGGGGGGCGGGGCAATTCACCCCTCCACTTT,CASSSPYSGGRGNSPLHF
.,TRBJ1-2,.,TRBV7-2,TGTGCCAGCAGATTTAGCAACTCGCGAAACTATGGCTACACCTTC,CASRFSNSRNYGYTF
.,TRBJ1-3,TRBD1,TRBV12-3/TRBV12-4,TGTGCCAGCAGACAGGGGGCGAACACCATATATTTT,CASRQGANTIYF
.,TRBJ2-1,.,TRBV18,TGTGCCAGCTCACCCGACGGGTACAATGAGCAGTTCTTC,CASSPDGYNEQFF
.,TRBJ1-1,.,TRBV19,TGTGCCAGTAGTCCTCATGGGGGCATGAACACTGAAGCTTTCTTT,CASSPHGGMNTEAFF
.,TRBJ2-7,TRBD1,TRBV3-1/TRBV3-2,TGTGCCAGCAGCCAGGGGGACAGAGCTTCGGGGGAGCAGTACTTC,CASSQGDRASGEQYF
.,TRBJ1-6,.,TRBV15,TGTGCCACCAGCAGAGACAGCGCTAATTCACCCCTCCACTTT,CATSRDSANSPLHF
.,TRBJ2-5,TRBD1,TRBV27,TGTGCCAGCAGAGTCCTGGGGACAGGGCAAGAGACCCAGTACTTC,CASRVLGTGQETQYF
few,TRBJ2-1,TRBD1,TRBV28,TGTGCCAGCGGAAGGACAGGGTCCTACAATGAGCAGTTCTTC,CASGRTGSYNEQFF
.,TRBJ2-7,.,TRBV27,TGCTGGCTTTCCGAGCAGTACTTC,CWLSEQYF
.,TRBJ1-5,TRBD1,TRBV28,TGTGCCAGCAGCGTAGGGACAGGGAGGCGTCAGCCCCAGCATTTT,CASSVGTGRRQPQHF
.,TRBJ1-1,TRBD1,TRBV7-8,TGTGCCAGCAGCTTAGCGAGACAGGGGCGCACTGAAGCTTTCTTT,CASSLARQGRTEAFF
.,TRBJ1-6,.,TRBV28,TGTGCCAGCAGTTCCCCGGAGGGCACCTATAATTCACCCCTCCACTTT,CASSSPEGTYNSPLHF
few,TRBJ2-3,TRBD1,TRBV6-2/TRBV6-3,TGTGCCAGCAACCCGACAGGGGGTCGTGCAGATACGCAGTATTTT,CASNPTGGRADTQYF
.,TRBJ2-1,.,TRBV11-3,TGTGCCAGCAGCTCCCCAGCGGGCCCGAGGGATGAGCAGTTCTTC,CASSSPAGPRDEQFF
.,TRBJ2-2,.,TRBV23-1,TGCGCCAGCAGTCAGCAGGACACCGGGGAGCTGTTTTTT,CASSQQDTGELFF
once,TRBJ1-1,.,TRBV6-1,TGTGCCAGCAGTGAGCCTCGGGGGGGGGCGAACAGAAGGAACACTGAAGCTTTCTTT,CASSEPRGGANRRNTEAFF
.,TRBJ2-7,TRBD2,TRBV5-4,TGTGCCAGCAGCCCACCGGGACTAGCGGGAGCGTCCTACGAGCAGTACTTC,CASSPPGLAGASYEQYF
.,TRBJ1-1,.,TRBV6-5,TGTGCCAGCAGTAAACCGACTAACACTGAAGCTTTCTTT,CASSKPTNTEAFF
.,TRBJ1-4,.,TRBV7-6,TGTGCCAGCAGTCCCGACAGGCGCCTTGCAACTAATGAAAAACTGTTTTTT,CASSPDRRLATNEKLFF
once,TRBJ2-5,TRBD1,TRBV7-2,TGTGCCAGCAGCTTTTACGGGACAGGGTTCTTGCAAGAGACCCAGTACTTC,CASSFYGTGFLQETQYF
.,TRBJ2-3,.,TRBV13,TGTGCCAGCAGCTTAGATTCACCCATGGCCACAGGTACGCAGTATTTT,CASSLDSPMATGTQYF
many,TRBJ2-7,.,TRBV2,TGTGCCAGCAGTTTGACTGGCACCTACGAGCAGTACTTC,CASSLTGTYEQYF
.,TRBJ1-2,TRBD1,TRBV27,TGTGCCAGCAGGCCAGTTAGGGGACAGGGTTGGTATGGCTACACCTTC,CASRPVRGQGWYGYTF
.,TRBJ2-7,TRBD2,TRBV27,TGTGCCAGCAGTTCCTTGACTAGCGGGTCTATCTACGAGCAGTACTTC,CASSSLTSGSIYEQYF
.,TRBJ2-7,TRBD1,TRBV15,TGTGCCACCAGCAGTTCACGGACAGGGAGCGTCATCTACGAGCAGTACTTC,CATSSSRTGSVIYEQYF
once,TRBJ2-1,TRBD2,TRBV27,TGTGCCAGCAGTCCTATACTAGCGTCTAACAATGAGCAGTTCTTC,CASSPILASNNEQFF
.,TRBJ1-2,TRBD1,TRBV10-2,TGCGCCAGCAGTGCAAAGGGGGCAGGCCGCTCCTTCTATGGCTACACCTTC,CASSAKGAGRSFYGYTF
.,TRBJ1-3,.,TRBV6-5,TGTGCCAGCAGTTACTCGATAACAGGCTCTGGAAACACCATATATTTT,CASSYSITGSGNTIYF
.,TRBJ2-2,TRBD2,TRBV14,TGTGCCAGCAGCCCGGGACTAGCGGGAGGGCCGCTATTGTGGGAGCTGTTTTTT,CASSPGLAGGPLLWELFF
.,TRBJ2-3,TRBD2,TRBV7-8,TGTGCCAGCAGCTCCCCTTTAGGGCGGGGGAACACAGATACGCAGTATTTT,CASSSPLGRGNTDTQYF